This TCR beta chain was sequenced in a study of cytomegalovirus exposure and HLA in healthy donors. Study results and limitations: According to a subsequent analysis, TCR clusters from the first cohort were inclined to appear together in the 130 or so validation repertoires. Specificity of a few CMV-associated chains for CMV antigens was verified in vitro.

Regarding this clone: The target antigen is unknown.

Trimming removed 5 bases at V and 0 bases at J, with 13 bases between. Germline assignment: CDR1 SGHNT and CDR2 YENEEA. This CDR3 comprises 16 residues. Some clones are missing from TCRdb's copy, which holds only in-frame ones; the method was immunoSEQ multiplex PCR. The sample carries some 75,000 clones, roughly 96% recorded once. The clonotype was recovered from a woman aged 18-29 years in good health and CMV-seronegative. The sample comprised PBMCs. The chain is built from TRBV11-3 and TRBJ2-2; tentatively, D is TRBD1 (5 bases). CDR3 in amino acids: CASSKTPDTNTGELFF. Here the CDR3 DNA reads TGTGCCAGCAGCAAGACACCGGACACGAACACCGGGGAGCTGTTTTTT.